The rows below give T cell receptor beta chains drawn from one sample of a study of breast tumors, draining lymph nodes, adjacent tissues. TCRdb reprocessed the multiplex PCR reads with MiXCR, giving one entry per CDR3 protein. The sample yields approximately 150,000 distinct CDR3 sequences, around 35% seen once. Material for sequencing was axillary lymph node tissue. Receptors originate from a female donor with breast cancer. Some clones in this sample may be carry-over from other donors' samples. The CDR3 runs from the conserved cysteine through the conserved F or W. D genes are given only for firm matches. Expanded clones get a size class; other rows say once, few or many, or leave the size out.

clone_size cdr3_length j_call d_call v_call cdr3_nt cdr3_aa
- 14 TRBJ2-7 TRBD1 TRBV7-2 TGTGCCAGCAGCTTGGACAGGGTGAGGGGCGAGCAGTACTTC CASSLDRVRGEQYF
few 15 TRBJ1-1 TRBD1 TRBV6-6 TGTGCCAGCAGTAGCCCGGACAGGATGAACACTGAGGCTTTCTTT CASSSPDRMNTEAFF
many 16 TRBJ2-1 TRBD2 TRBV5-1 TGCGCCAGCAGCTTTTTACTAGCGGGGGGGCCTAATGAGCAGTTCTTC CASSFLLAGGPNEQFF
large 18 TRBJ2-1 TRBD2 TRBV7-6 TGTGCCAGCAGCCGCAGTGAGACTAGCAAAGCCTCCTACAATGAGCAGTTCTTC CASSRSETSKASYNEQFF
many 15 TRBJ2-5 - TRBV7-9 TGTGCCAGCACCCCGAGGGTAGCGGACCGGGGGACCCAGTACTTC CASTPRVADRGTQYF
many 15 TRBJ2-1 - TRBV7-7 TGTGCTAGCAGCTTACGACTGAGTACCTACAATGAGCAGTTCTTC CASSLRLSTYNEQFF
many 20 TRBJ2-6 TRBD1 TRBV24-1 TGTGCCACCAGTGATCCGACCGTGGACAGGGGGTCCCCTGGGGCCAACGTCCTGACTTTC CATSDPTVDRGSPGANVLTF
many 13 TRBJ2-5 - TRBV9 TGTGCCAGCGGGCCCGGGCGGCAAGAGACCCAGTACTTC CASGPGRQETQYF
many 12 TRBJ2-7 - TRBV29-1 TGCAGCGTTGAAGGAGTCACCTACGAGCAGTACTTC CSVEGVTYEQYF
many 14 TRBJ2-3 - TRBV7-9 TGTGCCAGCAGCTTAAGCCAGTACACAGATACGCAGTATTTT CASSLSQYTDTQYF
many 13 TRBJ2-7 - TRBV20-1 TGCAGTGTTGCCGCCCAGTTCACCTACGAGCAGTACTTC CSVAAQFTYEQYF
many 18 TRBJ2-2 TRBD2 TRBV19 TGTGCCAGTAGTATTGTTCTTAGCGGGATTGTGAACACCGGGGAGCTGTTTTTT CASSIVLSGIVNTGELFF
once 9 TRBJ2-3 - TRBV2 TGCGTCATCCTGGGTTCGCAGTATTTT CVILGSQYF
- 16 TRBJ1-4 - TRBV20-1 TGCAGTGCTAGAGATCGCAGGTTAACAACTAATGATAAACTGCTTTTT CSARDRRLTTNDKLLF
many 20 TRBJ1-3 - TRBV4-1 TGCGCCAGCAGCCAAGTACCTTTATATGTTACAGGGAGGGCTGGAAACACCATATATTTT CASSQVPLYVTGRAGNTIYF
- 12 TRBJ2-1 TRBD2 TRBV13 TGTGCTAGCAGCGGGGGGGCCAATGAGCAGTTCTTC CASSGGANEQFF
many 14 TRBJ2-5 TRBD1 TRBV6-2/TRBV6-3 TGTGCCAGCAGCTCGACAGGGGCGCAAGAGACCCAGTACTTC CASSSTGAQETQYF
many 15 TRBJ2-7 TRBD1 TRBV12-3/TRBV12-4 TGTGCCAGCAGGGGGACAGGGGTCATTAGGGGCGAGCAGTACTTC CASRGTGVIRGEQYF
many 18 TRBJ2-3 TRBD2 TRBV6-2/TRBV6-3 TGTGCCAGCAGGATGGGACTAGCGGGGGGTACTAGCACAGATACGCAGTATTTT CASRMGLAGGTSTDTQYF
- 15 TRBJ1-4 TRBD1 TRBV12-3/TRBV12-4 TGTGCCAGCAGCATCAACAGGGGGCGGGGAGAAAAACTGTTTTTT CASSINRGRGEKLFF
few 11 TRBJ2-5 - TRBV20-1 TGCAGTGCCCCCCGCCCGGAGACCCAGTCCTTC CSAPRPETQSF
- 17 TRBJ2-1 TRBD2 TRBV11-2 TGTGCCAGCAGCTTAGATCAAGCGGGACTCCTGGGCAATGAGCAGTTCTTC CASSLDQAGLLGNEQFF
many 16 TRBJ1-6 - TRBV20-1 TGCAGTGCTAGAGACGCCCCCACAGGGCGCAATTCACCCCTCCACTTT CSARDAPTGRNSPLHF
many 12 TRBJ1-2 - TRBV6-5 TGTGCCAGCAGCTCGGTAGACTATGGCTACACCTTC CASSSVDYGYTF
many 15 TRBJ2-5 - TRBV5-4 TGTGCCAGCAGCTTTACTGGGCAGGGCGGAGAGACCCAGTACTTC CASSFTGQGGETQYF
many 14 TRBJ1-2 - TRBV12-3/TRBV12-4 TGTGCCAGCACCAACGACCGGGGGGTCTATGGCTACACCTTC CASTNDRGVYGYTF
- 14 TRBJ1-2 - TRBV9 TGTGCCAGCAGCGTAGGCGCGGAACATCCTTACTACACCTTC CASSVGAEHPYYTF
once 16 TRBJ2-3 - TRBV11-2 TGTGCCAGCAGCGATACCCCCCGGACAGTCACAGATACGCAGTATTTT CASSDTPRTVTDTQYF
- 12 TRBJ2-5 - TRBV20-1 TGCAGCGCTACTAGGGGGCAAGAGACCCAGTACTTC CSATRGQETQYF
once 16 TRBJ2-1 TRBD2 TRBV7-3 TGTGCCAGCAGCTTAAATAGCGGGGGGGCCGGCAATGAGCAGTTCTTC CASSLNSGGAGNEQFF
many 19 TRBJ2-2 - TRBV12-5 TGTGCTAGTGGTTTGCCCTCCTTTGAGGGCAGTAAGAACACCGGGGAGCTGTTTTTT CASGLPSFEGSKNTGELFF
- 13 TRBJ1-2 TRBD1 TRBV7-9 TGTGCCAGCAGCTCCACAGGGGGCTCTGGAAACACCTTC CASSSTGGSGNTF
few 16 TRBJ1-5 - TRBV6-6 TGTGCCAGCAGTTTGGCCTCGGGGGGTGGCAATCAGCCCCAGCATTTT CASSLASGGGNQPQHF
- 12 TRBJ1-6 - TRBV25-1 TGTGCTAGATCCGTGGGGGAATCACCCCTCCACTTT CARSVGESPLHF
many 15 TRBJ2-7 - TRBV7-2 TGTGCCAGCAGCTCCACACCGACAGCCCTCTACGAGCAGTACTTC CASSSTPTALYEQYF
once 15 TRBJ2-3 TRBD2 TRBV12-3/TRBV12-4 TGTGCCAGCAGCTTGACTAGCGGGGGAAGAGATACGCAGTATTTT CASSLTSGGRDTQYF
- 16 TRBJ2-2 TRBD1 TRBV7-6 TGTGCCAGCAGCTTACCCAGGGGGAAGGCCACCGGGGAGCTGTTTTTT CASSLPRGKATGELFF
- 11 TRBJ1-1 TRBD1 TRBV7-9 TGTGCCAGCAGCCGCGACAGGGAGGCTTTCTTT CASSRDREAFF
- 19 TRBJ1-1 - TRBV5-4 TGTGCCAGCAGCTGGGCCCTGGGGGAGCTTGCCCCTGAAGGCACTGAAGCTTTCTTT CASSWALGELAPEGTEAFF
many 14 TRBJ2-3 - TRBV7-8 TGTGCCAGCAGCCCGTGGGTGCGGGCAGATACGCAGTATTTT CASSPWVRADTQYF
many 14 TRBJ2-1 TRBD2 TRBV7-8 TGTGCCAGCAGCCGGACTAGCGGAGGGAATGAGCAGTTCTTC CASSRTSGGNEQFF
- 13 TRBJ1-1 - TRBV11-2 TGTGCCAGCAGCTTAGGAACGGACCTTGAAGCTTTCTTT CASSLGTDLEAFF
many 18 TRBJ2-7 TRBD2 TRBV18 TGTGCCAGCTCACCACGGACTAGCGGGAGCAGGAGCTCCTACGAGCAGTACTTC CASSPRTSGSRSSYEQYF
many 13 TRBJ2-3 TRBD1 TRBV6-1 TGTGCCAGTATACCCGACAGGGGAGATACGCAGTATTTT CASIPDRGDTQYF
- 14 TRBJ1-4 - TRBV12-3/TRBV12-4 TGTGCCAGCAGTTTATACAGGGCGGACGAAAAACTGTTTTTT CASSLYRADEKLFF
- 16 TRBJ2-2 - TRBV11-2 TGTGCCAGCAGCCAGGGACACCCTGCGAACACCGGGGAGCTGTTTTTT CASSQGHPANTGELFF